The 13 T cell receptor beta chains reported below all come from one sample, sequenced in a study of T cell responses to AZD1222 COVID-19 vaccine. Data came from immunoSEQ multiplex PCR; TCRdb stores just in-frame clones and leaves some out. This sample has more than 85,000 clones, with 70% to 85% found just once. The sequences come from peripheral blood, collected on day 0 of AZD1222 vaccination. The receptors originated from an adult in good health.

This clone was seen a handful of times. The chain is built from TRBV7-2 and TRBJ1-1, with D possibly TRBD1 on 5 matching bases. This CDR3 contains 13 residues. The germline V gene has CDR1 SGHTA and CDR2 FQGNSA. The V and J ends lost 0 bases and 8 bases respectively, with 10 bases between them. As DNA, the CDR3 is TGTGCCAGCAGCTTAGCTGGGGCAGACGAAGCTTTCTTT. Amino acids: CASSLAGADEAFF.

J is TRBJ2-2 and V is TRBV28; D tentatively reads TRBD1 or TRBD2 (5 bases each). The V and J ends lost 4 bases and 2 bases respectively, with 14 bases between them. The CDR3 runs to 16 residues. Germline V lookup: CDR1 MDHEN, CDR2 SYDVKM. The DNA for the CDR3 is TGTGCCAGCAGTTGGATACGGGACGGAAACACCGGGGAGCTGTTTTTT. Its protein is CASSWIRDGNTGELFF.

This rearrangement joins TRBV11-3 to TRBJ1-1; D remains unclear. The V gene lost 1 base and the J gene lost 1 base, with 4 bases spanning the gap. The V gene's germline CDR1 is SGHNT and CDR2 YENEEA. This CDR3 spans 13 amino acids. CDR3: CASSLVPNTEAFF. The CDR3 bases are TGTGCCAGCAGCTTAGTACCGAACACTGAAGCTTTCTTT.

The V gene is TRBV25-1, the J gene TRBJ1-3; no definite D call. Per the germline V gene, CDR1 is MGHDK and CDR2 is SYGVNS. The CDR3 has 15 amino acids. Trimming took 2 bases from V and 0 from J, leaving 8 bases between them. The chain's CDR3 is CASSERVYSGNTIYF. CDR3 bases: TGTGCCAGCAGTGAAAGGGTCTACTCTGGAAACACCATATATTTT.

The CDR3 nucleotides read TGTGCCAGCAGCTTAATTGGTGGTGGTCAATTCTTC. Protein sequence: CASSLIGGGQFF. The chain couples TRBV5-6 to TRBJ2-1, with unresolved D. The germline V and J ends were trimmed by 2 bases and 16 bases, with 16 bases remaining between them. Germline V gene lookup returns CDR1 SGHDT and CDR2 YYEEEE. This CDR3 is built from 12 residues.

The chain joins TRBV6-5 to TRBJ2-5; D unclear. This CDR3 contains 12 residues. Trimming removed 10 bases from V and 0 bases from J, with 9 bases in between. Germline V lookup: CDR1 MNHEY, CDR2 SVGAGI. The DNA of the CDR3 is TGTGCCACCAGGAGACACCAAGAGACCCAGTACTTC. Protein sequence: CATRRHQETQYF.

The chain uses TRBV7-6 and TRBJ2-7; 7 nucleotides match TRBD2. This CDR3 region has 14 residues. V was clipped by 2 bases and J by 3 bases; unmatched bases: 4. Germline values: CDR1 SGHVS, CDR2 FNYEAQ. The CDR3 sequence is CASSLSGKVYEQYF. The CDR3 bases are TGTGCCAGCAGCTTAAGCGGGAAAGTCTACGAGCAGTACTTC.

The CDR3 region is CASSITGNYGYTF. CDR3 bases: TGTGCCAGTAGTATAACAGGGAACTATGGCTACACCTTC. This sequence joins TRBV19 and TRBJ1-2, with D possibly being TRBD1 (6 bases). Germline V lookup: CDR1 LNHDA, CDR2 SQIVND (reference sequence). The length of the CDR3 is 13 residues. The V end lost 2 bases, the J end lost 2 bases, and 6 bases lay between the germline ends.

Only a few counts were recorded for this clone. This rearrangement joins TRBV7-2 to TRBJ1-5, with D possibly TRBD1 on 6 matching bases. V shed 5 bases and J shed 11 bases, with 19 bases lying between them. The CDR3 has 14 amino acids. Germline-derived CDR1 and CDR2 are SGHTA and FQGNSA. The CDR3 DNA is TGTGCCAGCAGCAAGACAGGTAGCTGGGGAGCCCAGCATTTT. This sequence encodes CASSKTGSWGAQHF.

This sequence joins TRBV6-5 and TRBJ1-1; TRBD1 is a possible D gene (6 bases). The germline V and J ends were trimmed by 10 bases and 2 bases, with 14 bases remaining between them. Germline CDR1 and CDR2: MNHEY and SVGAGI. The CDR3 runs to 13 residues. This CDR3 reads CATGQYDNTEAFF. CDR3 DNA sequence: TGTGCCACCGGACAGTACGATAACACTGAAGCTTTCTTT.

The gene calls are TRBV4-1 and TRBJ1-2, with 10 bases aligning to TRBD1. The CDR3 sequence is 16 residues long. V lost 3 bases to trimming and J lost 8 bases; unmatched junction nucleotides: 12. Germline V lookup: CDR1 MGHRA, CDR2 YSYEKL. In DNA form, the CDR3 reads TGCGCCAGCAGCCACTTCTGGCGGACAGGGGGTGGCGGCTACACCTTC. It codes for CASSHFWRTGGGGYTF.

This clone has only one observation. The V call is TRBV5-5, the J call TRBJ1-6, with 7 positions matching TRBD1. V was clipped by 4 bases and J by 10 bases; unmatched bases: 8. Germline-derived CDR1 and CDR2 are SGHKS and YYEKEE (reference sequence). The CDR3 has 14 amino acids. The CDR3 is CASSAGTDASPLHF. CDR3 DNA: TGTGCCAGCAGCGCCGGGACAGACGCCTCACCCCTCCACTTT.

This clone has a handful of counts. The junction does not match germline at one end; this may be a read error. The chain uses TRBV7-7 and TRBJ2-2; D may be TRBD2 (5 bases). The CDR3 has 15 amino acids. Germline-derived CDR1 and CDR2 are SSHAT and FNYEAQ (reference sequence). CDR3 sequence (DNA): TGTGCTAGCAGCTTAGCCCCCCGGGGCACCGGGGAGCTGTTTTTT. Translating it yields CASSLAPRGTGELFF.